Sequencing of this T cell receptor beta chain was carried out in a study of human T cells and chemical hapten exposure. Whole-study context: Mainly, slight library volume differences in the pool made TCR yields vary. Points from the study as a whole: Among TCRs, those above 1 in 1000 frequency were unaffected by DPC sensitization.

Each cDNA molecule in the library carried unique molecular identifiers. Original handling: TCR counts had a median of about 99,000 per sample and spanned roughly 20,000 to 750,000. From the RACE reads, TCRdb called clonotypes with MiXCR, one entry per CDR3 protein. What appears here as the V and J calls and clone size reflects TCRdb's work, not the paper's. The sample consists of 130,000 or so distinct CDR3 sequences, approximately 8.3% of them appearing once. V was trimmed by 5 bases and J by 3 bases, leaving 10 bases between them. In germline, CDR1 is SGHTA, CDR2 FQGNSA. CDR3 length: 13 amino acids. This clonotype was recorded at least ten times. Its antigen is still unknown. Noted time point: healthy volunteer bleed at 2 weeks. The template was total RNA from unfractionated whole blood.

The rearrangement joins TRBV7-2 to TRBJ1-1; perhaps TRBD1 as D (6 bases). Sequencing used whole blood. This TCR was recovered from a male donor in good health. Some clones in this sample may be carry-over from other donors' samples. CDR3 protein: CASSPQGYTEAFF. CDR3 nucleotides: TGTGCCAGCAGCCCTCAGGGGTACACTGAAGCTTTCTTT.